This entry lists 15 T cell receptor beta chains sequenced from one sample in a study of blood T cell repertoires in COVID-19. Some clones are missing from TCRdb's copy, which holds only in-frame ones; the method was immunoSEQ multiplex PCR. Of 70,000 to 95,000 clones in the sample, roughly 88% were seen once. The sequenced sample was peripheral blood. Receptors were obtained from a man aged 65 to 79 with acute or convalescent COVID-19.

The chain joins TRBV7-9 to TRBJ2-7; 9 positions agree with TRBD1. CDR1 is SEHNR and CDR2 is FQNEAQ in the germline V gene (reference sequence). Unmatched junction bases numbered 11, after V lost 8 bases and J lost 3 bases. This CDR3 spans 15 amino acids. DNA of the CDR3: TGTGCCAGCCAGAGGTCAGGGACAGGGTACTACGAGCAGTACTTC. It encodes CASQRSGTGYYEQYF. The complete variable domain, with remaining parts taken from reference TRBV7-9 and TRBJ2-7, reads DTGVSQNPRHKITKRGQNVTFRCDPISEHNRLYWYRQTLGQGPEFLTYFQNEAQLEKSRLLSDRFSAERPKGSFSTLEIQRTEQGDSAMYLCASQRSGTGYYEQYFGPGTRLTVT.

V gene TRBV5-1 combines with J gene TRBJ2-4; 8 bases match TRBD1. V was pared by 0 bases and J by 3 bases, with 5 bases of the junction left unmatched. Germline V gene data show CDR1 as SGHRS and CDR2 as YFSETQ. CDR3 length equals 16 residues. CDR3 DNA: TGCGCCAGCAGCTTGGCAGGGGGCGATGGCAAAAACATTCAGTACTTC. Translating gives CASSLAGGDGKNIQYF.

This clone was picked up a small number of times. J is TRBJ1-1 and V is TRBV12-1; TRBD1 is taken as the D call from the table, unchecked against the DNA. TRBV12-1 is a recognized pseudogene. The CDR3 is 11 amino acids. The CDR3 DNA sequence: TGTGCCAGCAGTCAGGGCACTGAAGCTTTCTTT. Translating it yields CASSQGTEAFF.

The chain has TRBV5-6 and TRBJ1-6, with TRBD1 matching 9 bases. The CDR3 sequence is 17 residues long. CDR1 SGHDT and CDR2 YYEEEE come from the germline V gene. V lost 1 base, J lost 1 base, and 3 bases stayed unmatched. CDR3 sequence: CASSLMGQGSYNSPLHF. The CDR3 DNA is TGTGCCAGCAGCTTGATGGGACAGGGATCCTATAATTCACCCCTCCACTTT.

The chain combines TRBV4-1 with TRBJ2-7; a possible D gene is TRBD1 (6 bases). V gave up 5 bases and J gave up 6 bases, with 17 bases separating them. The germline CDR1 and CDR2 sequences are MGHRA and YSYEKL. This CDR3 spans 14 amino acids. The CDR3, as DNA: TGCGCCAGCAGCTCGACAGGTCGATTAGGCGAGCAGTACTTC. Amino acids: CASSSTGRLGEQYF.

V is TRBV7-2 and J is TRBJ2-3; 11 bases are shared with TRBD2. The CDR3 has 15 residues. The trim removed 6 bases at V and 2 bases at J, leaving 4 bases unmatched. Germline assignment: CDR1 SGHTA and CDR2 FQGNSA. The CDR3 loop is CASRRLAGYTDTQYF. The CDR3 DNA reads as TGTGCCAGCAGACGACTAGCGGGGTACACAGATACGCAGTATTTT.

The chain's CDR3 is CASSYGQGASEAFF. The CDR3 region has the DNA TGTGCCAGCAGTTATGGACAGGGGGCATCTGAAGCTTTCTTT. J is TRBJ1-1 and V is TRBV6-5; 11 bases map to TRBD1. J gave up 6 bases and V 3 bases, and 3 bases lay outside the gene matches. CDR1 is MNHEY, CDR2 SVGAGI, per germline. This CDR3 is 14 amino acids long.

In DNA form, the CDR3 reads TGTGCCAGCACCTCCGTAGCGGCAGAGACCCAGTACTTC. Protein product: CASTSVAAETQYF. This chain joins TRBV6-6 and TRBJ2-5; D perhaps matches TRBD2 (6 bases). The CDR3 runs 13 residues. The germline V and J ends were trimmed by 7 bases and 4 bases, with 13 bases remaining between them. The germline V gene has CDR1 MNHNY and CDR2 SVGAGI (reference sequence).

V is TRBV24-1 and J is TRBJ1-2, with 9 bases aligning to TRBD1. The CDR3 has 17 amino acids. Germline V gives CDR1 KGHDR, CDR2 SFDVKD. V was pared by 5 bases and J by 4 bases, with 13 bases of the junction left unmatched. CDR3 protein: CATSASVPGQGSYGYTF. CDR3 sequence (DNA): TGTGCCACCAGTGCCTCTGTCCCGGGACAGGGATCCTATGGCTACACCTTC.

The gene calls are TRBV27 and TRBJ1-6, with TRBD1 identical over 7 bases. Germline CDR1 MNHEY, CDR2 SMNVEV (reference sequence). The CDR3 spans 19 residues. Trimming removed 5 bases from V and 2 bases from J; junction bases left unmatched: 15. The CDR3 spells CASSGYQGEPLPYNSPLHF. In DNA form, the CDR3 reads TGTGCCAGCAGTGGTTACCAGGGGGAGCCCCTTCCCTATAATTCACCCCTCCACTTT.

The chain recombines TRBV3-1 (or the pseudogene TRBV3-2) with TRBJ2-1; 12 bases are a match to TRBD2. The CDR3 contains 17 residues. Germline V gene sequence: CDR1 LGHDT, CDR2 YNNKEL (reference sequence). The ends lost 1 base at V and 6 bases at J; junction bases unmatched: 7. CDR3 DNA: TGTGCCAGCAGCCAAGGGCTAGCGGGGGGGCCCATCAATGAGCAGTTCTTC. Translation: CASSQGLAGGPINEQFF.

V usage is TRBV10-1 and J usage is TRBJ2-2; D is unclear. This CDR3 is built from 13 residues. Germline V CDR1 and CDR2: WNHNN, SYGVQD (reference sequence). Trimming cost V 6 bases and J 7 bases, with 12 bases left between them. The CDR3 DNA sequence: TGCGCCAGCAGGCCGCGCCAGGACGGGGAGCTGTTTTTT. Its protein product is CASRPRQDGELFF.

The chain employs TRBV2 and TRBJ1-5; 7 nucleotides agree with TRBD1. The CDR3 spans 15 residues. Germline assignment: CDR1 SNHLY and CDR2 FYNNEI. Trimming removed 6 bases from V and 6 bases from J; junction bases left unmatched: 11. This CDR3 is CASRTGVSSSQPQHF. CDR3 nucleotide sequence: TGTGCCAGCAGAACAGGGGTATCCTCGTCTCAGCCCCAGCATTTT.

This sequence joins TRBV30 and TRBJ2-3; 9 nucleotides line up with TRBD2. The CDR3 is 16 amino acids. Germline values: CDR1 GTSNPN, CDR2 SVGIG (reference sequence). V lost 3 bases and J lost 4; bases outside the gene matches: 11. CDR3 in amino acids: CAWRAGGTTAADTQYF. CDR3 bases: TGTGCCTGGAGAGCGGGGGGCACCACCGCCGCAGATACGCAGTATTTT.

The gene calls are TRBV29-1 and TRBJ1-5; D is unresolved. CDR3 size: 15 residues. Trimming removed 8 bases at V and 0 bases at J, with 17 bases between. Germline V CDR1 and CDR2: SQVTM, ANQGSEA. The CDR3 loop is CSPSGKGNSNQPQHF. The CDR3 region has the DNA TGCAGCCCTTCCGGGAAGGGAAATAGCAATCAGCCCCAGCATTTT.